The 30 T cell receptor beta chains reported below all come from one sample, sequenced in a study of cytomegalovirus exposure and HLA in healthy donors. This table comes from immunoSEQ multiplex PCR, and its TCRdb copy is limited to in-frame clones, with some not included. The table has approximately 270,000 clones, around 89% seen once. What was sequenced was PBMCs. Receptors originate from a woman younger than 35 in good health and CMV-seronegative.

The chain joins TRBV7-6 to TRBJ2-2; 7 nucleotides line up with TRBD2. The CDR3 extends over 16 amino acids. In germline, CDR1 is SGHVS, CDR2 FNYEAQ. Trimming removed 5 bases from V and 4 bases from J; junction bases left unmatched: 10. This CDR3 reads CASSPGLPYITGELFF. For the CDR3, the DNA is TGTGCCAGCAGCCCGGGACTACCCTATATCACCGGGGAGCTGTTTTTT.

The chain carries TRBV4-3 and TRBJ2-1, with 15 bases identical to TRBD2. V shed 3 bases and J 9 bases; nucleotides not matched to a gene: 6. Germline V gene data show CDR1 as LGHNA and CDR2 as YSLEER. The CDR3 covers 16 residues. DNA for the CDR3: TGCGCCAGCAGCCACCCGGGACTAGCGGGGGGTGGTGAGCAGTTCTTC. Protein: CASSHPGLAGGGEQFF.

This clone appeared a single time. J is TRBJ2-2 and V is TRBV5-1, with TRBD1 matching 9 bases. J lost 4 bases, V lost 6 bases, and 7 bases had no gene match. CDR3 size: 15 residues. CDR1 and CDR2 (germline): SGHRS, YFSETQ. The CDR3 loop reads CASTPGQGTTGELFF. As DNA, the CDR3 is TGCGCCAGCACCCCGGGACAGGGTACCACCGGGGAGCTGTTTTTT.

A note on this clone: Different DNA sequences within this sample yield the same CDR3. The V and J genes are TRBV27 and TRBJ1-5; weak D call: TRBD1 (5 bases). This CDR3 is built from 13 residues. Germline assignment: CDR1 MNHEY and CDR2 SMNVEV (reference sequence). V shed 1 base and J shed 5 bases, with 6 bases lying between them. CDR3 coding DNA: TGTGCCAGCAGTTTATGGGGCGATCAGCCCCAGCATTTT. It yields the protein CASSLWGDQPQHF.

This chain joins TRBV5-4 and TRBJ2-3; D perhaps matches TRBD1 (6 bases). This CDR3 spans 14 amino acids. Germline lookup yields CDR1 SGHNT and CDR2 YYREEE (reference sequence). V lost 6 bases and J 0 bases, leaving 11 bases between the germline ends. CDR3 sequence: CASKGDPSTDTQYF. As DNA, the CDR3 is TGTGCCAGCAAGGGGGACCCAAGCACAGATACGCAGTATTTT.

The chain carries TRBV6-4 and TRBJ2-3; 9 bases are a match to TRBD2. The V gene end was trimmed by 3 bases and the J gene end by 4 bases; junction bases not matched to a gene: 11. The CDR3 length is 17 residues. Looked up from germline, CDR1 is MRHNA and CDR2 is SNTAGT. CDR3 sequence reads: CASSERQVSGGADTQYF. The DNA for the CDR3 is TGTGCCAGCAGTGAGAGGCAGGTTAGCGGGGGCGCAGATACGCAGTATTTT.

CDR3 sequence: CASSQADSYQPQHF. CDR3 sequence (DNA): TGCGCCAGCAGCCAAGCCGACAGCTATCAGCCCCAGCATTTT. V usage is TRBV4-1 and J usage is TRBJ1-5; tentative D call: TRBD1 (5 bases). The CDR3 has 14 residues. Trimming took off 1 base at V and 5 bases at J, with 9 bases between the two ends. The germline CDR1 and CDR2 sequences are MGHRA and YSYEKL.

The rearrangement links TRBV7-8 to TRBJ2-7; a weak D match, TRBD2 (5 bases). Germline-derived CDR1 and CDR2 are SGHVS and FQNEAQ. V lost 6 bases and J 3 bases, leaving 18 bases between the germline ends. This CDR3 region has 15 residues. CDR3 DNA: TGTGCCAGCAGTTACACCGAGGGCCTATACTACGAGCAGTACTTC. It is translated as CASSYTEGLYYEQYF.

The rearrangement joins TRBV10-3 to TRBJ1-6; D gene uncertain. CDR1 and CDR2 (germline): ENHRY, SYGVKD. Between the trimmed V and J ends, which lost 3 bases and 0 bases, there was a span of 6 bases. CDR3 size: 15 residues. The CDR3 loop reads CAISDRSSYNSPLHF. CDR3 nucleotide sequence: TGTGCCATCAGTGATCGGAGCTCCTATAATTCACCCCTCCACTTT.

This clone was recorded only once. The chain has TRBV6-5 and TRBJ2-5, with D uncertain. Germline V gene lookup returns CDR1 MNHEY and CDR2 SVGAGI. Deletions cut 5 bases from V and 5 bases from J, with 9 bases between. This CDR3 spans 12 amino acids. Written as DNA, the CDR3 is TGTGCCAGCAGTCCCGCGCGTGAGACCCAGTACTTC. Translated: CASSPARETQYF.

This clone was seen once. The rearrangement uses TRBV6-5 and TRBJ1-1, with D unclear. The CDR3 length is 14 residues. V lost 2 bases and J 3 bases, leaving 10 bases between the germline ends. CDR1 and CDR2 from the germline V gene are MNHEY and SVGAGI. In DNA, the CDR3 is TGTGCCAGCAGTTACGAGGGTAGTGACACTGAAGCTTTCTTT. The encoded protein is CASSYEGSDTEAFF.

This chain connects TRBV7-9 to TRBJ2-2; 8 nucleotides agree with TRBD2. The CDR3 loop spans 17 amino acids. Germline V CDR1 and CDR2: SEHNR, FQNEAQ (reference sequence). V lost 5 bases and J lost 2; bases outside the gene matches: 10. The CDR3: CASSPSSGGENTGELFF. The DNA of the CDR3 is TGTGCCAGCAGCCCGTCCTCGGGGGGGGAAAACACCGGGGAGCTGTTTTTT.

The chain employs TRBV7-9 and TRBJ2-2, with 7 positions matching TRBD1. Germline-derived CDR1 and CDR2 are SEHNR and FQNEAQ (reference sequence). With V trimmed by 4 bases and J by 4 bases, 9 bases remained unmatched. The CDR3 loop spans 16 amino acids. CDR3 loop: CASSYIRQGLTGELFF. In DNA, the CDR3 is TGTGCCAGCAGCTACATCAGACAGGGTCTCACCGGGGAGCTGTTTTTT. Full variable domain (outside the CDR3, taken from reference TRBV7-9 and TRBJ2-2): DTGVSQNPRHKITKRGQNVTFRCDPISEHNRLYWYRQTLGQGPEFLTYFQNEAQLEKSRLLSDRFSAERPKGSFSTLEIQRTEQGDSAMYLCASSYIRQGLTGELFFGEGSRLTVL.

V gene TRBV28 combines with J gene TRBJ1-2; D may be TRBD1 (5 bases). The CDR3 runs 14 residues. Germline-derived CDR1 and CDR2 are MDHEN and SYDVKM. The germline V and J ends were trimmed by 7 bases and 8 bases, with 20 bases remaining between them. The CDR3 here is CASTEDAGLVGYTF. DNA for the CDR3: TGTGCCAGCACCGAAGACGCAGGGCTGGTGGGCTACACCTTC.

The gene calls are TRBV7-9 and TRBJ1-4; D gene uncertain. This CDR3 contains 15 residues. V lost 5 bases and J 0 bases, leaving 10 bases between the germline ends. Looked up from germline, CDR1 is SEHNR and CDR2 is FQNEAQ (reference sequence). The CDR3 region is CASSPSRTTNEKLFF. CDR3 bases: TGTGCCAGCAGCCCCTCGAGAACAACTAATGAAAAACTGTTTTTT.

The V and J genes are TRBV30 and TRBJ1-1; D is undetermined. Trimming took 4 bases from V and 3 from J, leaving 3 bases between them. This CDR3 is built from 10 residues. Per the germline V gene, CDR1 is GTSNPN and CDR2 is SVGIG (reference sequence). The DNA of the CDR3 is TGTGCCTGGACCGACACTGAAGCTTTCTTT. Encoded protein: CAWTDTEAFF.

The genes are TRBV6-5 and TRBJ2-6, with D perhaps matching TRBD1 (6 bases). Trimming pared 4 bases from V and 1 base from J, leaving 8 bases between. CDR3 size: 15 residues. Per the germline V gene, CDR1 is MNHEY and CDR2 is SVGAGI. The CDR3 DNA reads TGTGCCAGCAGTTCCGGACAGTCTGGGGCCAACGTCCTGACTTTC. It encodes CASSSGQSGANVLTF.

The chain couples TRBV9 to TRBJ2-3; 7 bases fit TRBD1. This CDR3 is built from 14 residues. Trimming at V came to 3 bases and at J to 8 bases, leaving 9 bases not matched to a gene. Germline CDR1 reads SGDLS; CDR2 reads YYNGEE. Written as DNA, the CDR3 is TGTGCCAGCAGCGGCAGGGGGAAGAGCGGTACGCAGTATTTT. Translating it yields CASSGRGKSGTQYF.

The chain couples TRBV28 to TRBJ2-7; 11 bases agree with TRBD2. Germline assignment: CDR1 MDHEN and CDR2 SYDVKM. This CDR3 has 17 residues. With 6 bases clipped from V and 2 bases from J, the junction kept 12 bases outside the gene matches. The CDR3 here is CASSSRGLADQTYEQYV. The CDR3, as DNA: TGTGCCAGCAGCAGCAGGGGACTAGCGGACCAAACCTACGAGCAGTACGTC.

The chain combines TRBV7-2 with TRBJ1-1; D is undetermined. The CDR3 is 14 amino acids. Trimming removed 1 base at V and 3 bases at J, with 9 bases between. Germline-derived CDR1 and CDR2 are SGHTA and FQGNSA. Written as DNA, the CDR3 is TGTGCCAGCAGCTTAGTACCAGGTTACACTGAAGCTTTCTTT. Protein product: CASSLVPGYTEAFF.

The table lists this clone with a count of one. V and J are TRBV27 and TRBJ1-5; D possibly corresponds to TRBD1 (5 bases). The CDR3 covers 15 residues. Trimming cost V 3 bases and J 4 bases, with 13 bases left between them. Germline V gives CDR1 MNHEY, CDR2 SMNVEV (reference sequence). CDR3 nucleotides: TGTGCCAGCAGTTTGGTTCCCGGGGGGAATCAGCCCCAGCATTTT. Residues: CASSLVPGGNQPQHF.

The J gene is TRBJ1-2, the V gene TRBV5-1; D uncertain. The CDR3 is 14 amino acids. V dropped 0 bases and J dropped 0 bases, with 6 bases sitting between them. Germline V gene lookup returns CDR1 SGHRS and CDR2 YFSETQ. The CDR3 DNA reads TGCGCCAGCAGCTTGGCCCCTCCTAACTATGGCTACACCTTC. Its translation: CASSLAPPNYGYTF. Based on the CDR3 plus reference TRBV5-1 and TRBJ1-2, the full variable domain is KAGVTQTPRYLIKTRGQQVTLSCSPISGHRSVSWYQQTPGQGLQFLFEYFSETQRNKGNFPGRFSGRQFSNSRSEMNVSTLELGDSALYLCASSLAPPNYGYTFGSGTRLTVV.

J is TRBJ2-1 and V is TRBV4-1; weak D call: TRBD2 (7 bases). Per the germline V gene, CDR1 is MGHRA and CDR2 is YSYEKL. Trimming shortened V by 4 bases and J by 7 bases, and 26 bases separated the two germline ends. The CDR3 loop spans 18 amino acids. The CDR3: CASSRTPLGGGAENEQFF. The CDR3 region has the DNA TGCGCCAGCAGCCGCACCCCCCTTGGTGGGGGGGCCGAGAATGAGCAGTTCTTC.

This chain joins TRBV5-1 and TRBJ2-2; D might be TRBD2 (6 bases). This CDR3 has 15 amino acids. Trimming removed 0 bases at V and 6 bases at J, with 12 bases between. Germline CDR1 and CDR2: SGHRS and YFSETQ. CDR3 sequence: CASSLAGSQAGELFF. CDR3 DNA sequence: TGCGCCAGCAGCTTGGCCGGGAGTCAAGCCGGGGAGCTGTTTTTT.

The chain is built from TRBV28 and TRBJ2-3; 9 bases line up with TRBD2. V shed 4 bases and J 3 bases; nucleotides not matched to a gene: 5. Germline loops: CDR1 MDHEN, CDR2 SYDVKM. The CDR3 extends over 15 amino acids. This CDR3 reads CASSWASGTTDTQYF. The CDR3 DNA sequence: TGTGCCAGCAGTTGGGCTAGCGGGACGACAGATACGCAGTATTTT.

The rearrangement links TRBV5-1 to TRBJ2-1; the match to TRBD1 covers 10 bases. The CDR3 runs to 15 residues. Trimming at V came to 4 bases and at J to 6 bases, leaving 7 bases not matched to a gene. Germline values: CDR1 SGHRS, CDR2 YFSETQ. CDR3: CASSMTGGSLNEQFF. The CDR3 DNA is TGCGCCAGCAGCATGACAGGGGGCTCCCTCAATGAGCAGTTCTTC.

This rearrangement joins TRBV4-1 to TRBJ1-2, with 9 bases identical to TRBD1. Germline loops: CDR1 MGHRA, CDR2 YSYEKL. V dropped 0 bases and J dropped 2; count of bases not matched to a gene: 7. The CDR3 has 17 amino acids. The CDR3 is CASSQDLRTGVNYGYTF. CDR3 coding DNA: TGCGCCAGCAGCCAAGATCTACGGACAGGGGTAAACTATGGCTACACCTTC.

The chain joins TRBV15 to TRBJ1-5, with 7 bases that match TRBD1. CDR1 is LNHNV and CDR2 is YYDKDF in the germline V gene (reference sequence). Trimming cost V 8 bases and J 0 bases; bases outside gene matches: 7. The CDR3 totals 15 residues. CDR3 nucleotide sequence: TGTGCCACCGGACAGGATCAAAATAGCAATCAGCCCCAGCATTTT. It codes for CATGQDQNSNQPQHF.

The V and J genes are TRBV5-8 and TRBJ1-3; TRBD1 matches 7 bases. Trimming at V came to 1 base and at J to 0 bases, leaving 4 bases not matched to a gene. This CDR3 has 16 residues. Germline assignment: CDR1 SGHTS and CDR2 YDEGEE. In DNA, the CDR3 is TGTGCCAGCAGCTTGTTCAGGGGGTACTCTGGAAACACCATATATTTT. It translates to CASSLFRGYSGNTIYF.

The rearrangement joins TRBV27 to TRBJ1-1; tentatively, D is TRBD1 (6 bases). The CDR3 sequence is 17 residues long. Germline V CDR1 and CDR2: MNHEY, SMNVEV (reference sequence). Trimming removed 4 bases at V and 0 bases at J, with 18 bases between. The CDR3 DNA reads as TGTGCCAGCAGTTCCAGGACAGTCCTCACTATGAACACTGAAGCTTTCTTT. Translation gives CASSSRTVLTMNTEAFF.